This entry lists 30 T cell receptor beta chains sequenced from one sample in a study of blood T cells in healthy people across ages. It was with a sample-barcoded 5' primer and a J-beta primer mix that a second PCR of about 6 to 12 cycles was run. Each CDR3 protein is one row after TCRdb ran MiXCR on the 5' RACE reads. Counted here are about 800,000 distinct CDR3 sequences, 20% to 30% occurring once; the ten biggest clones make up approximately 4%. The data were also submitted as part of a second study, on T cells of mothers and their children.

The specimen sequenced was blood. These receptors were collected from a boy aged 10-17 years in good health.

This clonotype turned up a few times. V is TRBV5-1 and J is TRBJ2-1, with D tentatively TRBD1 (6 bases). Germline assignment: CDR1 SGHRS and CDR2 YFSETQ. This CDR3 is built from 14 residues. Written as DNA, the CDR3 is TGCACCACCTCACTCCCGACAGGCCACAATGAGCAGTTCTTC. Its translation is CTTSLPTGHNEQFF.

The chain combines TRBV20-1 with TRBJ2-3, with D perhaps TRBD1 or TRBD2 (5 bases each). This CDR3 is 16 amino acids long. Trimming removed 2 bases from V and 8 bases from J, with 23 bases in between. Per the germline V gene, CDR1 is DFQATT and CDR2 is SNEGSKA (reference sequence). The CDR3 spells CSARSPGPSSSGTQYF. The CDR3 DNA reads TGCAGTGCTAGATCTCCGGGACCCTCTTCGTCGGGTACGCAGTATTTT.

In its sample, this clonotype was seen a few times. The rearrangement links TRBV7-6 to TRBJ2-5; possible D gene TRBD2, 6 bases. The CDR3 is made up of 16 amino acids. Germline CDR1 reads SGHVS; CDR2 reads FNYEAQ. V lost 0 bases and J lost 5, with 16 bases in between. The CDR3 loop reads CASSLAEEGRGETQYF. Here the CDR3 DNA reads TGTGCCAGCAGCTTAGCGGAGGAGGGGCGTGGGGAGACCCAGTACTTC.

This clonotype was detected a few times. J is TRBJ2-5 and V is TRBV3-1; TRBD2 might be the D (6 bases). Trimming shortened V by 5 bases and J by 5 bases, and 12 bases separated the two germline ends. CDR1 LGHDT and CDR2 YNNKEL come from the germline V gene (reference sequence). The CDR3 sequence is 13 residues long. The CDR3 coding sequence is TGTGCCAGCAGCTCTAGCGTCATGGAGACCCAGTACTTC. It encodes CASSSSVMETQYF.

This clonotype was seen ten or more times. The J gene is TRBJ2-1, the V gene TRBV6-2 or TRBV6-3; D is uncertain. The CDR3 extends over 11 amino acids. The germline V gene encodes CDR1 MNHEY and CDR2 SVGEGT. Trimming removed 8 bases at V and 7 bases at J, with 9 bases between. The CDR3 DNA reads TGTGCCAGCGGGTCGGTGAATGAGCAGTTCTTC. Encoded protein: CASGSVNEQFF.

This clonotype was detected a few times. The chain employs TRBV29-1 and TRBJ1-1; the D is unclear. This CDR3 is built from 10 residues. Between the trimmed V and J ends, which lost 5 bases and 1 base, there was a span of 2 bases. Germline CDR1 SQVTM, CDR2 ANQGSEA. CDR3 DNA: TGCAGCGTTTCGAACACTGAAGCTTTCTTT. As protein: CSVSNTEAFF.

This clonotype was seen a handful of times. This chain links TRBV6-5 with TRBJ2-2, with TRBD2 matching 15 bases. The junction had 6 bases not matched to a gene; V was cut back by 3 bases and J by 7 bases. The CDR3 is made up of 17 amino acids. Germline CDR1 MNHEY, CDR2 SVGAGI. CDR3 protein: CASSYSGLAGGVGELFF. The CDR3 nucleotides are TGTGCCAGCAGTTATTCGGGACTAGCGGGAGGCGTCGGGGAGCTGTTTTTT.

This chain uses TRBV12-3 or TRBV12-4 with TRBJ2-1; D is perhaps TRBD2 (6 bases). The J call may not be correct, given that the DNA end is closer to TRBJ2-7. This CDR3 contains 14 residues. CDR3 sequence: CASSHGLSRGEQYF. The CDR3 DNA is TGTGCCAGCAGCCATGGACTATCCCGTGGCGAGCAGTACTTC.

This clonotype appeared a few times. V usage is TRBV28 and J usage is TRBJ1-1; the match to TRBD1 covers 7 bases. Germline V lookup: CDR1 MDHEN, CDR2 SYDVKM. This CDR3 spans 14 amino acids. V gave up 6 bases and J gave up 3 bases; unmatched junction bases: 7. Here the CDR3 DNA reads TGTGCCAGCAGGCACCGACAGGGCGACACTGAAGCTTTCTTT. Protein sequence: CASRHRQGDTEAFF.

CDR3 coding DNA: TGCGCCAGCAGGTCCTCTGGTAGGACGGTATACACTGAAGCTTTCTTT. Translating it yields CASRSSGRTVYTEAFF. The chain couples TRBV5-1 to TRBJ1-1; D gene unclear. With 5 bases removed from V and 3 bases from J, the gap between germline ends came to 20 bases. Germline V CDR1 and CDR2: SGHRS, YFSETQ. This CDR3 is 16 amino acids long.

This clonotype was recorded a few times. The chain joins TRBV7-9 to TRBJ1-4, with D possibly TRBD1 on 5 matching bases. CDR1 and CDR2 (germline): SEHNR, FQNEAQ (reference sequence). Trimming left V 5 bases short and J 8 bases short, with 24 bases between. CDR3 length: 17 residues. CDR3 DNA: TGTGCCAGCAGCCCAAGTGGTGGGACGGCCTCTTGGGAAAAACTGTTTTTT. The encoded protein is CASSPSGGTASWEKLFF.

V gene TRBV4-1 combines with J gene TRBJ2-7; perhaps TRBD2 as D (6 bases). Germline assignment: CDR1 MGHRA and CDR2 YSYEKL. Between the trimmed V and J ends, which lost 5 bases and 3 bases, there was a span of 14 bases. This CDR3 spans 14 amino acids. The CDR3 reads CASSVGLLIYEQYF. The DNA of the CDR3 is TGCGCCAGCAGCGTGGGACTTTTGATCTACGAGCAGTACTTC.

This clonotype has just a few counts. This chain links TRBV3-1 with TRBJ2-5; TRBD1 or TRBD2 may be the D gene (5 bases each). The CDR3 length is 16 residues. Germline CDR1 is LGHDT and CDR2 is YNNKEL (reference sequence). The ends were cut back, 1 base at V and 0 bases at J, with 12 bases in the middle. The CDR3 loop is CASSQGPGTHQETQYF. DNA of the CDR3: TGTGCCAGCAGCCAAGGCCCAGGGACGCACCAAGAGACCCAGTACTTC.

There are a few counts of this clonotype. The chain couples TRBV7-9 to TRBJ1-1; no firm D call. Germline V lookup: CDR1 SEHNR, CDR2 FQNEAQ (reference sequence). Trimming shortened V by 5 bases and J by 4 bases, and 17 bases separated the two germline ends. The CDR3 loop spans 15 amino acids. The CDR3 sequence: CASSAETSLGTEAFF. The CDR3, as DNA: TGTGCCAGCAGCGCGGAGACAAGTTTGGGCACTGAAGCTTTCTTT.

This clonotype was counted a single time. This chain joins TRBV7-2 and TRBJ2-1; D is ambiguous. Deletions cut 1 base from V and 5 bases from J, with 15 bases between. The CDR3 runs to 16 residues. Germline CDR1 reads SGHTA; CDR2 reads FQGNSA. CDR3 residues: CASSLVEGFANNEQFF. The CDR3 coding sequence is TGTGCCAGCAGCTTAGTAGAAGGTTTCGCGAACAATGAGCAGTTCTTC.

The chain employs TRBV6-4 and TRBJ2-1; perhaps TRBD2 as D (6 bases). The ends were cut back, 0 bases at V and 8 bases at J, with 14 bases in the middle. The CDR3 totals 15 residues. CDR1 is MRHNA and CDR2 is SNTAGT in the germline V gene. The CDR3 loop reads CASSDSPGAGYEQFF. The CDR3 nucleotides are TGTGCCAGCAGTGACTCGCCGGGAGCTGGCTATGAGCAGTTCTTC.

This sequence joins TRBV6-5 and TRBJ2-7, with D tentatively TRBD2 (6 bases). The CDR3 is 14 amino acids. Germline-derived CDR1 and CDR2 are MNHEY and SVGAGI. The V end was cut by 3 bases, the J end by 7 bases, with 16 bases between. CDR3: CASSYDSSAGEQYF. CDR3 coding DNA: TGTGCCAGCAGTTATGACAGCTCGGCGGGGGAGCAGTACTTC.

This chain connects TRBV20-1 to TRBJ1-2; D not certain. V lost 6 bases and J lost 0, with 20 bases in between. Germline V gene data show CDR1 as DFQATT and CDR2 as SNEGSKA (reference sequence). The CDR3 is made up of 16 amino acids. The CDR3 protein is CSAPPGNRLANYGYTF. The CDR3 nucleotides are TGCAGTGCCCCCCCGGGTAACAGATTAGCTAACTATGGCTACACCTTC.

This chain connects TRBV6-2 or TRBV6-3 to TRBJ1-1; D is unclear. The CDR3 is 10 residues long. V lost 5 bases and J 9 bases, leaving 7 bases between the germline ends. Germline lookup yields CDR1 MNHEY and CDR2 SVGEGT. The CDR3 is CASSDGQAFF. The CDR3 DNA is TGTGCCAGCAGTGACGGGCAAGCTTTCTTT.

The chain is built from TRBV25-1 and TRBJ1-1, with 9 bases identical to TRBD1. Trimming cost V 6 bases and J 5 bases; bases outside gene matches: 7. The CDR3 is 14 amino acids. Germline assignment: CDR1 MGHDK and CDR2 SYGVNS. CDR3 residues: CASRTGGSRTEAFF. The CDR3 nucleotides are TGTGCCAGCAGAACAGGGGGCTCGAGAACTGAAGCTTTCTTT. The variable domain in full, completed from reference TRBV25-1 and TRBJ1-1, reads EADIYQTPRYLVIGTGKKITLECSQTMGHDKMYWYQQDPGMELHLIHYSYGVNSTEKGDLSSESTVSRIRTEHFPLTLESARPSHTSQYLCASRTGGSRTEAFFGQGTRLTVV.

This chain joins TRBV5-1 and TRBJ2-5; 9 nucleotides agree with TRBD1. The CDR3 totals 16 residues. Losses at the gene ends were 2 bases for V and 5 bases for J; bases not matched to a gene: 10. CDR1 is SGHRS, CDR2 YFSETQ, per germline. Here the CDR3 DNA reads TGCGCCAGCAGCTTTTCCGGGACAGGGAAATCGGAGACCCAGTACTTC. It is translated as CASSFSGTGKSETQYF.

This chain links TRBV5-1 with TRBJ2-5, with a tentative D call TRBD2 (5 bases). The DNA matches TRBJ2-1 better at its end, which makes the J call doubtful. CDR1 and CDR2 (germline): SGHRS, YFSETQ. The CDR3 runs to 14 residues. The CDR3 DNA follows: TGCGCCAGCAGCTTGGTTCGAGGGCTGGGTGAGCAGTTCTTC. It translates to CASSLVRGLGEQFF.

The CDR3 nucleotides are TGTGCCAGCAGGCCCGGGGGAGATACGCAGTATTTT. Amino acids: CASRPGGDTQYF. This chain links TRBV27 with TRBJ2-3; possibly TRBD2 for D (6 bases). Trimming took 6 bases from V and 5 from J, leaving 9 bases between them. Germline V gene sequence: CDR1 MNHEY, CDR2 SMNVEV (reference sequence). The CDR3 totals 12 residues.

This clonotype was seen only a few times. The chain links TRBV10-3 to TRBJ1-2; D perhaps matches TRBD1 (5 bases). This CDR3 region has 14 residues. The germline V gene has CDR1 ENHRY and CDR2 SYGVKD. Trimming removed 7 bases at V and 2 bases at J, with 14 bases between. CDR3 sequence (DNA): TGTGCCATCAAAAAGGATGAGGGGAACTATGGCTACACCTTC. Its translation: CAIKKDEGNYGYTF.

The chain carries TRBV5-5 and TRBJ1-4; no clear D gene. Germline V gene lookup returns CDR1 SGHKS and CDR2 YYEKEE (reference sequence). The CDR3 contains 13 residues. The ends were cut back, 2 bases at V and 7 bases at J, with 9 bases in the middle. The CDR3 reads CASSFVGPEKLFF. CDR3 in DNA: TGTGCCAGCAGCTTCGTCGGCCCTGAAAAACTGTTTTTT.

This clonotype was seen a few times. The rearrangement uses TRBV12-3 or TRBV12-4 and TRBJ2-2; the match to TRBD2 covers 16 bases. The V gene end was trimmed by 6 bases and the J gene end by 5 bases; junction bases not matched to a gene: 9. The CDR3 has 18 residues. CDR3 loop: CASSPGLAGGPWTGELFF. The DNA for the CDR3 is TGTGCCAGCAGCCCGGGACTAGCGGGAGGGCCGTGGACCGGGGAGCTGTTTTTT.

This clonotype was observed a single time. The CDR3 DNA is TGTGCCAGCAGAGAGGGGGCCGTCGGCGAGCAGTACTTC. As protein: CASREGAVGEQYF. The chain recombines TRBV2 with TRBJ2-7, with 7 positions matching TRBD1. V shed 6 bases and J 6 bases; nucleotides not matched to a gene: 8. CDR3 length: 13 residues. Germline V gives CDR1 SNHLY, CDR2 FYNNEI.

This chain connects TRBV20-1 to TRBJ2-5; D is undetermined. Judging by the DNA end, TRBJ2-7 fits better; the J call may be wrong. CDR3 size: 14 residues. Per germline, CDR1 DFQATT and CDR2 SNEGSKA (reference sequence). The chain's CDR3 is CSAPNPGNSYEQYF. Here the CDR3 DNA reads TGCAGTGCTCCTAATCCCGGAAACTCCTACGAGCAGTACTTC.

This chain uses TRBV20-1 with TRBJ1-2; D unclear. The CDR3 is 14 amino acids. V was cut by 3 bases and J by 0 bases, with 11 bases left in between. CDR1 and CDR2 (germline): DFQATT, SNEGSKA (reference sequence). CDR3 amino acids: CSARETSSNYGYTF. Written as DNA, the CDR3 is TGCAGTGCTAGGGAGACAAGTTCTAACTATGGCTACACCTTC.

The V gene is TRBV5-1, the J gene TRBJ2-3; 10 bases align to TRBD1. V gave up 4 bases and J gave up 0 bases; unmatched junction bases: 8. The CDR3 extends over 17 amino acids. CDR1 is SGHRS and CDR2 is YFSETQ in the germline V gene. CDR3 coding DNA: TGCGCCAGCAGCCAACTACGGGACAGGGGCAGCACAGATACGCAGTATTTT. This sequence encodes CASSQLRDRGSTDTQYF.